This T cell receptor (beta chain) was recovered during a study of beta chain features in type 1 diabetes. The overall study: Age and gender were similar between patients and healthy donors, as were cell yields. Broader study findings: The study found fewer insertions and more deletions at VDJ junctions in type 1 diabetes patients. Type 1 diabetes patients showed a moderate but significant shortening of TCRB CDR3s in all four CD4+ subsets.

The CDR3 sequence is 13 residues long. Per the germline V gene, CDR1 is SGHTA and CDR2 is FQGTGA. V lost 1 base and J 12 bases, leaving 13 bases between the germline ends. Remarks on this clone: Its antigen is unidentified.

Every donor had blood drawn once into heparin, roughly 120 mL on average. All of the isolated RNA was reverse transcribed, so expressed TCRB transcripts were sequenced. This table comes from immunoSEQ multiplex PCR, and its TCRdb copy is limited to in-frame clones, with some not included. Here the sample spans hundreds of thousands of clones, approximately 30% being singletons. The sequencing input was naive CD4+ T cells from blood. The chain has TRBV7-3 and TRBJ2-1; D gene unclear. This receptor was taken from a man aged 18 to 29 in good health. The CDR3 DNA is TGTGCCAGCAGCTTAATTAGTAGCCAACGGCAGTTCTTC. Its protein product is CASSLISSQRQFF.